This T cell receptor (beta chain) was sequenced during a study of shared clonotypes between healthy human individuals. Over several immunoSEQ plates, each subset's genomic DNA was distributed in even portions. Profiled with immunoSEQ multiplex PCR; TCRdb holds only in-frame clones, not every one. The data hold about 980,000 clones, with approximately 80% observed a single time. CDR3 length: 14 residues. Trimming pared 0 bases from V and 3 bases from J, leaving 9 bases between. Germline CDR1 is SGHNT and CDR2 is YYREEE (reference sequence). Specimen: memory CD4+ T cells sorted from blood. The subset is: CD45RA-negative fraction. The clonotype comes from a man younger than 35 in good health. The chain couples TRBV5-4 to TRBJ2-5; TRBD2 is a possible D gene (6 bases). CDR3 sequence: CASSLAGGEETQYF. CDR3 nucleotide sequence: TGTGCCAGCAGCTTGGCTGGAGGGGAAGAGACCCAGTACTTC. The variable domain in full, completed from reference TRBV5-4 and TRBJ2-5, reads ETGVTQSPTHLIKTRGQQVTLRCSSQSGHNTVSWYQQALGQGPQFIFQYYREEENGRGNFPPRFSGLQFPNYSSELNVNALELDDSALYLCASSLAGGEETQYFGPGTRLLVL.